A single sample is the source of the 25 T cell receptor beta chains below, sequenced in a study of cytomegalovirus exposure and HLA in healthy donors. PCR involved 60 Vbeta and 13 Jbeta primers. The table came from immunoSEQ multiplex PCR; TCRdb's copy has only in-frame clones and leaves some out. The table shows more than 150,000 clones, with about four fifths occurring only once. Sequenced material: PBMCs. All receptors derive from a woman aged 45-59 years in good health and CMV-seropositive.

The DNA for the CDR3 is TGTGCCATCAGGGGGACAGGACTTACCTACGAGCAGTACTTC. This translates into CAIRGTGLTYEQYF. The chain employs TRBV10-3 and TRBJ2-7; TRBD1 matches 8 bases. J gave up 2 bases and V 6 bases, and 6 bases lay outside the gene matches. Germline CDR1 is ENHRY and CDR2 is SYGVKD. CDR3 size: 14 residues.

V is TRBV18 and J is TRBJ2-1, with D possibly matching TRBD2 (5 bases). The CDR3 runs to 16 residues. Germline-derived CDR1 and CDR2 are KGHSH and LQKENI. The V end lost 5 bases, the J end lost 9 bases, and 23 bases lay between the germline ends. The CDR3 nucleotides are TGTGCCAGCTCAGAAGACACCCGAGGGTACCTCGGTGAGCAGTTCTTC. Amino acids: CASSEDTRGYLGEQFF.

The sample holds one count of this clone. The chain has TRBV19 and TRBJ2-7, with D tentatively TRBD2 (6 bases). Trimming removed 5 bases from V and 4 bases from J, with 12 bases in between. The CDR3 runs to 13 residues. Germline V gene sequence: CDR1 LNHDA, CDR2 SQIVND (reference sequence). The DNA for the CDR3 is TGTGCCAGTAGTCGCGACGGAGGGTACGAGCAGTACTTC. It encodes CASSRDGGYEQYF.

This chain connects TRBV2 to TRBJ1-4; D is uncertain. V was shortened by 5 bases and J by 3 bases, with 13 bases between the two germline ends. The V gene's germline CDR1 is SNHLY and CDR2 FYNNEI. This CDR3 is built from 15 residues. CDR3 protein: CASSLNRPPNEKLFF. For the CDR3, the DNA is TGTGCCAGCAGTCTAAACAGACCACCTAATGAAAAACTGTTTTTT.

This clone was found once. The chain is built from TRBV7-9 and TRBJ1-5; no reliable D call. V lost 1 base and J 3 bases, leaving 16 bases between the germline ends. The CDR3 covers 17 residues. From germline, CDR1 is SEHNR and CDR2 FQNEAQ (reference sequence). The CDR3 bases are TGTGCCAGCAGCTTAGGAGGTAGGAGCCTAGTCAATCAGCCCCAGCATTTT. Protein sequence: CASSLGGRSLVNQPQHF. The entire variable domain, with the rest obtained from reference TRBV7-9 and TRBJ1-5, is as follows: DTGVSQNPRHKITKRGQNVTFRCDPISEHNRLYWYRQTLGQGPEFLTYFQNEAQLEKSRLLSDRFSAERPKGSFSTLEIQRTEQGDSAMYLCASSLGGRSLVNQPQHFGDGTRLSIL.

The V and J genes are TRBV6-5 and TRBJ1-2; 8 nucleotides align to TRBD1. The CDR3 is 15 residues long. The ends lost 6 bases at V and 0 bases at J; junction bases unmatched: 6. Per germline, CDR1 MNHEY and CDR2 SVGAGI. The CDR3 coding sequence is TGTGCCAGCAGCTCAGACAGGGGACCTAACTATGGCTACACCTTC. Translated: CASSSDRGPNYGYTF.

The V call is TRBV28, the J call TRBJ2-5; 7 bases align to TRBD1. V lost 4 bases and J lost 1; bases outside the gene matches: 6. This CDR3 region has 15 residues. Germline V gene lookup returns CDR1 MDHEN and CDR2 SYDVKM. CDR3 bases: TGTGCCAGCAGTTCGCCAGGGGGAATCCAAGAGACCCAGTACTTC. Protein product: CASSSPGGIQETQYF.

The chain carries TRBV7-2 and TRBJ2-3; D may be TRBD2 (6 bases). This CDR3 region has 15 residues. Between the trimmed V and J ends, which lost 6 bases and 6 bases, there was a span of 19 bases. The V gene's germline CDR1 is SGHTA and CDR2 FQGNSA. The CDR3 nucleotides read TGTGCCAGCAGGACGGGTAGGGCGGGGCGGGATACGCAGTATTTT. As protein: CASRTGRAGRDTQYF.

The rearrangement links TRBV23-1 to TRBJ1-2; 7 nucleotides match TRBD1. TRBV23-1 is annotated as an ORF whose role is uncertain. V gave up 0 bases and J gave up 5 bases; unmatched junction bases: 15. The length of the CDR3 is 18 residues. CDR3 region: CASSQSRLGDREFYGYTF. The CDR3, as DNA: TGCGCCAGCAGTCAATCTAGGCTGGGGGACAGAGAGTTTTATGGCTACACCTTC.

The chain joins TRBV15 to TRBJ2-3, with D possibly being TRBD2 (5 bases). There are 15 residues in the CDR3. Germline CDR1 and CDR2: LNHNV and YYDKDF (reference sequence). Trimming took off 5 bases at V and 2 bases at J, with 14 bases between the two ends. CDR3 nucleotides: TGTGCCACCAGCCCAGCGGATCAGCTCACAGATACGCAGTATTTT. This sequence encodes CATSPADQLTDTQYF.

The chain carries TRBV10-3 and TRBJ2-5; TRBD2 matches 7 bases. The germline gives CDR1 ENHRY, CDR2 SYGVKD. The CDR3 runs to 12 residues. The trim removed 10 bases at V and 3 bases at J, leaving 5 bases unmatched. The CDR3, as DNA: TGTGCCACCAAGGGAGGGGAAGAGACCCAGTACTTC. Its translation is CATKGGEETQYF.

This clone appeared a single time. The rearrangement links TRBV18 to TRBJ2-3, with D maybe TRBD2 (6 bases). From germline, CDR1 is KGHSH and CDR2 LQKENI. CDR3 length: 17 residues. V was cut by 3 bases and J by 0 bases, with 16 bases left in between. CDR3 region: CASSPPGGVDSTDTQYF. The CDR3 nucleotides read TGTGCCAGCTCACCGCCCGGAGGGGTGGACAGCACAGATACGCAGTATTTT.

This clone has just a few counts. An end of the junction differs from the germline gene, which may be a read error. The chain recombines TRBV7-9 with TRBJ1-2; D is ambiguous. From germline, CDR1 is SEHNR and CDR2 FQNEAQ (reference sequence). The CDR3 covers 12 residues. The CDR3 sequence: CSSSLGVYGYTF. The DNA for the CDR3 is TGTTCCAGCAGCCTCGGGGTCTATGGCTACACCTTC.

The V call is TRBV11-1, the J call TRBJ2-3, with D maybe TRBD1 (6 bases). V was trimmed by 4 bases and J by 1 base, leaving 12 bases between them. CDR3 size: 15 residues. Germline V CDR1 and CDR2: SGHAT, FQDESV (reference sequence). DNA for the CDR3: TGTGCCAGCAGCTCACAGGGTGGGGGCACAGATACGCAGTATTTT. Translated, it gives CASSSQGGGTDTQYF.

V is TRBV6-6 and J is TRBJ1-3, with D tentatively TRBD1 (5 bases). The V gene's germline CDR1 is MNHNY and CDR2 SVGAGI (reference sequence). Trimming removed 7 bases at V and 2 bases at J, with 15 bases between. The CDR3 extends over 15 amino acids. The CDR3 coding sequence is TGTGCCAGCACCACCTGGGGGGGGACTGGAAACACCATATATTTT. The encoded protein is CASTTWGGTGNTIYF.

The V and J genes are TRBV5-1 and TRBJ1-3; D is perhaps TRBD1 (5 bases). Germline CDR1 is SGHRS and CDR2 is YFSETQ. Trimming left V 1 base short and J 2 bases short, with 13 bases between. The length of the CDR3 is 16 residues. The CDR3 sequence: CASSLKRGGTGNTIYF. In DNA form, the CDR3 reads TGCGCCAGCAGCTTGAAGCGGGGGGGGACTGGAAACACCATATATTTT.

The chain joins TRBV2 to TRBJ2-5; 9 bases fit TRBD1. The CDR3 has 14 amino acids. V shed 8 bases, J shed 5 bases, and the junction held 9 bases outside the gene matches. Germline V gene data show CDR1 as SNHLY and CDR2 as FYNNEI. CDR3 amino acids: CASEVDRGGETQYF. In DNA, the CDR3 is TGTGCCAGCGAAGTGGACAGGGGCGGGGAGACCCAGTACTTC.

As regards this clone: Germline and junction disagree at one end, which may indicate a read error. V usage is TRBV7-9 and J usage is TRBJ2-2, with D unresolved. Germline values: CDR1 SEHNR, CDR2 FQNEAQ (reference sequence). This CDR3 is 12 amino acids long. CDR3 loop: CSSSLLTGELFF. The DNA for the CDR3 is TGTTCCAGCAGCTTACTCACCGGGGAGCTGTTTTTT.

This clone is a singleton in its sample. This chain connects TRBV13 to TRBJ1-2; weak D call: TRBD1 (5 bases). CDR1 PRHDT and CDR2 FYEKMQ come from the germline V gene (reference sequence). This CDR3 spans 14 amino acids. Trimming took 5 bases from V and 6 from J, leaving 16 bases between them. The CDR3 DNA is TGTGCCAGCAGCCCTAGTGGCAGGGTAGATGGCTACACCTTC. Its protein is CASSPSGRVDGYTF.

This clone appeared a few times. The chain uses TRBV27 and TRBJ2-1; 7 nucleotides align to TRBD1. The CDR3 totals 13 residues. Germline assignment: CDR1 MNHEY and CDR2 SMNVEV (reference sequence). With 4 bases clipped from V and 6 bases from J, the junction kept 3 bases outside the gene matches. The CDR3 DNA sequence: TGTGCCAGCAGTTACTACAGGGGCAATGAGCAGTTCTTC. This gives the protein CASSYYRGNEQFF.

V and J are TRBV6-1 and TRBJ2-5; 7 bases map to TRBD2. This CDR3 contains 15 residues. Germline CDR1 MNHNS, CDR2 SASEGT. V shed 0 bases and J 5 bases; nucleotides not matched to a gene: 6. The CDR3 DNA follows: TGTGCCAGCAGTGAAGCATGGGGGGGTCGGGAGACCCAGTACTTC. Translating gives CASSEAWGGRETQYF.

The chain carries TRBV7-2 and TRBJ2-5; a possible D gene is TRBD2 (7 bases). Trimming removed 5 bases at V and 5 bases at J, with 12 bases between. The germline gives CDR1 SGHTA, CDR2 FQGNSA. The CDR3 has 13 residues. CDR3 protein: CASSRGGGETQYF. CDR3 DNA: TGTGCCAGCAGCCGGGGCGGGGGCGAGACCCAGTACTTC.

The V and J genes are TRBV6-1 and TRBJ2-4; tentative D call: TRBD2 (6 bases). With 4 bases removed from V and 5 bases from J, the gap between germline ends came to 12 bases. The CDR3 runs to 14 residues. Germline V CDR1 and CDR2: MNHNS, SASEGT. CDR3 nucleotide sequence: TGTGCCAGCAGTGGGGGACTGCGGGAAAACATTCAGTACTTC. Amino acids: CASSGGLRENIQYF.

The chain recombines TRBV10-2 with TRBJ1-6, with D possibly matching TRBD1 (6 bases). Trimming left V 7 bases short and J 0 bases short, with 10 bases between. Germline CDR1 and CDR2: WSHSY and SAAADI. CDR3 length: 15 amino acids. The CDR3 DNA sequence: TGCGCCAGCACAAAGGGGGACTCCTATAATTCACCCCTCCACTTT. Translation: CASTKGDSYNSPLHF.

The rearrangement joins TRBV5-8 to TRBJ2-1, with 7 positions matching TRBD1. Germline V lookup: CDR1 SGHTS, CDR2 YDEGEE. This CDR3 region has 15 residues. After removal of 4 bases from V and 0 bases from J, the junction contained 4 bases not matched to a gene. CDR3 in DNA: TGTGCCAGCAGCCAAAGGGGGCTCTCCTACAATGAGCAGTTCTTC. Residues: CASSQRGLSYNEQFF.